This T cell receptor (beta chain) was documented in a study of shared clonotypes between healthy human individuals. Study-wide findings and caveats: Researchers sampled blood only, noting tissue repertoires likely differ.

Germline values: CDR1 SGHNT, CDR2 YENEEA. The CDR3 totals 14 residues. V lost 5 bases to trimming and J lost 9 bases, with 17 bases between them. Researchers divided each subset's genomic DNA evenly across several immunoSEQ plates. In the study's own analysis: In the immunoSEQ data, sequences were junction-only and lacked quality scores, so filtering differed. Some clones are missing from TCRdb's copy, which holds only in-frame ones; the method was immunoSEQ multiplex PCR. From that table come the V and J calls and clone size; the DNA was used to work out D and trimming. The sample lists roughly 2,300,000 clones; 80% to 95% were seen once. Concerning this clone itself: The target antigen is unknown.

The specimen sequenced was naive CD4+ T cells from PBMCs. Subset specified: CD45RA+ positively selected. The origin of this receptor is a man between 18 and 29 years old in good health. Some clones in this sample may be carry-over from other donors' samples. V usage is TRBV11-3 and J usage is TRBJ2-1, with a possible D match to TRBD1 (6 bases). The CDR3 bases are TGTGCCAGCAGCGTCACAGGGTGGGGTGGTGAGCAGTTCTTC. This encodes CASSVTGWGGEQFF.